A single sample is the source of the 21 T cell receptor beta chains below, sequenced in a study of blood T cells in healthy people across ages. Primers used in a second PCR of about 7 to 12 cycles were a sample-barcoded 5' primer and a J-beta primer mix. TCRdb itself ran the 5' RACE reads through MiXCR, one entry per CDR3 protein. The sample yields about 720,000 distinct CDR3 sequences, roughly 25% seen once. These data also featured in a second study, about T cells of mothers and their children.

The sequenced sample was blood. These receptors originate from a boy between 10 and 17 years old in good health.

V is TRBV30 and J is TRBJ2-7; 8 nucleotides align to TRBD2. The germline V gene has CDR1 GTSNPN and CDR2 SVGIG (reference sequence). The CDR3 is 13 amino acids. V lost 4 bases and J lost 0; bases outside the gene matches: 2. The CDR3: CAWISGDSYEQYF. CDR3 bases: TGTGCCTGGATTAGCGGGGACTCCTACGAGCAGTACTTC.

Comment on this clonotype: Likely a read error: the CDR3 ends without its conserved phenylalanine or tryptophan. This chain uses TRBV20-1 with TRBJ2-7; TRBD2 is a possible D gene (6 bases). The J call may be mistaken, given a closer DNA end match to TRBJ2-5. The V gene's germline CDR1 is DFQATT and CDR2 SNEGSKA (reference sequence). CDR3 size: 11 residues. CDR3 sequence: CSADRGETQYL. Here the CDR3 DNA reads TGCAGTGCCGACCGGGGGGAGACCCAGTACCTC.

About this clonotype itself: This is likely a read error, given that the CDR3 carries no conserved phenylalanine or tryptophan at its end. The chain combines TRBV5-1 with TRBJ1-2; D call uncertain. This CDR3 is built from 14 residues. Germline assignment: CDR1 SGHRS and CDR2 YFSETQ. The germline V and J ends were trimmed by 1 base and 4 bases, with 11 bases remaining between them. This CDR3 is CASSLSAGFYGYTL. In DNA, the CDR3 is TGCGCCAGCAGCTTGTCTGCAGGATTCTATGGCTACACCCTC.

The V gene is TRBV3-1, the J gene TRBJ1-1, with D hard to call. Germline-derived CDR1 and CDR2 are LGHDT and YNNKEL (reference sequence). Trimming removed 1 base from V and 7 bases from J, with 13 bases in between. This CDR3 region has 14 residues. CDR3 in DNA: TGTGCCAGCAGCCAAGGGGTGGGGTTGGGTGAAGCTTTCTTT. Encoded protein: CASSQGVGLGEAFF.

This clonotype was counted a few times. This sequence joins TRBV20-1 and TRBJ2-3; 9 bases agree with TRBD2. The CDR3 covers 15 residues. Germline values: CDR1 DFQATT, CDR2 SNEGSKA (reference sequence). The V gene end was trimmed by 2 bases and the J gene end by 0 bases; junction bases not matched to a gene: 3. Here the CDR3 reads CSARFSGSSTDTQYF. The CDR3 DNA sequence: TGCAGTGCTAGATTTAGCGGGAGTAGCACAGATACGCAGTATTTT.

This clonotype was counted only a few times. The gene calls are TRBV10-3 and TRBJ1-2; TRBD1 aligns across 10 bases. The germline V gene encodes CDR1 ENHRY and CDR2 SYGVKD. J was trimmed by 2 bases and V by 6 bases; bases with no gene match: 6. The CDR3 totals 15 residues. The CDR3 DNA sequence: TGTGCCATCAGGGATCCGGGACAGGGGAACTATGGCTACACCTTC. Its protein product is CAIRDPGQGNYGYTF.

This clonotype was counted a few times. The V call is TRBV20-1, the J call TRBJ2-1; TRBD2 matches at 9 bases. The J call may be in error: the DNA end matches TRBJ2-5 better. From germline, CDR1 is DFQATT and CDR2 SNEGSKA (reference sequence). There are 15 residues in the CDR3. The CDR3 is CSARPYSGRSETQYF. The CDR3 coding sequence is TGCAGTGCCAGACCCTATAGCGGGAGATCAGAGACCCAGTACTTC.

The chain joins TRBV6-2 or TRBV6-3 to TRBJ2-7; D gene ambiguous. The CDR3 sequence is 10 residues long. Trimming pared 10 bases from V and 3 bases from J, leaving 7 bases between. In germline, CDR1 is MNHEY, CDR2 SVGEGT. CDR3 sequence reads: CATADYEQYF. The CDR3 nucleotides read TGTGCCACCGCAGACTACGAGCAGTACTTC.

In this sample, this clonotype turned up a few times. The J gene is TRBJ2-3, the V gene TRBV10-2; D perhaps matches TRBD1 (5 bases). V dropped 0 bases and J dropped 4 bases, with 11 bases sitting between them. The CDR3 is 15 amino acids. CDR1 and CDR2 (germline): WSHSY, SAAADI. CDR3 loop: CASSESRGAADTQYF. The CDR3 nucleotides read TGCGCCAGCAGTGAGTCAAGGGGCGCGGCAGATACGCAGTATTTT.

The chain combines TRBV5-1 with TRBJ2-7, with D perhaps matching TRBD1 (6 bases). CDR3 length equals 13 residues. CDR1 and CDR2 from the germline V gene are SGHRS and YFSETQ. With 3 bases removed from V and 0 bases from J, the gap between germline ends came to 7 bases. CDR3 residues: CASSWDNSYEQYF. DNA of the CDR3: TGCGCCAGCAGCTGGGACAACTCCTACGAGCAGTACTTC.

The chain combines TRBV6-5 with TRBJ1-6; TRBD1 might be the D (5 bases). CDR1 is MNHEY and CDR2 is SVGAGI in the germline V gene. V lost 2 bases and J 11 bases, leaving 7 bases between the germline ends. The CDR3 spans 12 residues. DNA of the CDR3: TGTGCCAGCAGTTACGGGGGACCACCCCTCCACTTT. Its protein product is CASSYGGPPLHF.

The rearrangement joins TRBV29-1 to TRBJ2-1; no definite D call. The CDR3 has 15 residues. The V end was cut by 4 bases, the J end by 0 bases, with 13 bases between. CDR1 is SQVTM, CDR2 ANQGSEA, per germline. The CDR3 sequence: CSVVLGRSSYNEQFF. CDR3 DNA: TGCAGCGTTGTACTCGGACGGAGCTCCTACAATGAGCAGTTCTTC.

This clonotype was observed a handful of times. This chain connects TRBV5-1 to TRBJ2-5; no definite D call. Trimming removed 2 bases from V and 3 bases from J, with 11 bases in between. The V gene's germline CDR1 is SGHRS and CDR2 YFSETQ. The CDR3 runs 14 residues. As DNA, the CDR3 is TGCGCCAGCAGCTTTTTTCCTGATGAAGAGACCCAGTACTTC. As protein: CASSFFPDEETQYF.

A few counts support this clonotype. The chain employs TRBV2 and TRBJ2-7; no definite D call. The V gene's germline CDR1 is SNHLY and CDR2 FYNNEI. The CDR3 is made up of 15 amino acids. V dropped 2 bases and J dropped 3 bases, with 14 bases sitting between them. The CDR3 is CASSEPKDFDYEQYF. The CDR3 DNA reads as TGTGCCAGCAGTGAACCGAAGGATTTTGACTACGAGCAGTACTTC.

The chain is built from TRBV4-3 and TRBJ1-1; the D gene is possibly TRBD1 (6 bases). V was trimmed by 1 base and J by 2 bases, leaving 11 bases between them. In germline, CDR1 is LGHNA, CDR2 YSLEER. The CDR3 totals 15 residues. The CDR3 bases are TGCGCCAGCAGCCAAGCGAGGGGGGCCAACACTGAAGCTTTCTTT. Encoded protein: CASSQARGANTEAFF.

This chain links TRBV29-1 with TRBJ2-7; D gene ambiguous. The CDR3 extends over 13 amino acids. Trimming took 6 bases from V and 0 from J, leaving 12 bases between them. CDR1 and CDR2 (germline): SQVTM, ANQGSEA. The CDR3 region is CSVGSSSSYEQYF. The CDR3 nucleotides are TGCAGCGTGGGCAGCTCCAGCTCCTACGAGCAGTACTTC.

This rearrangement joins TRBV14 to TRBJ2-4; D is unresolved. The length of the CDR3 is 14 residues. V lost 2 bases and J 4 bases, leaving 9 bases between the germline ends. Germline V gene sequence: CDR1 SGHDN, CDR2 FVKESK. For the CDR3, the DNA is TGTGCCAGCAGCCAAAGCCCAGTGAAAAACATTCAGTACTTC. This sequence encodes CASSQSPVKNIQYF.

The chain couples TRBV7-9 to TRBJ1-1; D is possibly TRBD1 (5 bases). The CDR3 is 15 residues long. Germline V gene sequence: CDR1 SEHNR, CDR2 FQNEAQ (reference sequence). V was shortened by 0 bases and J by 0 bases, with 8 bases between the two germline ends. CDR3 sequence: CASSLARGLNTEAFF. The CDR3 region has the DNA TGTGCCAGCAGCTTAGCTAGGGGCTTGAACACTGAAGCTTTCTTT.

The V call is TRBV4-3, the J call TRBJ2-1; D is possibly TRBD1 (6 bases). CDR1 is LGHNA and CDR2 is YSLEER in the germline V gene. The CDR3 is 14 residues long. Trimming took 4 bases from V and 5 from J, leaving 12 bases between them. CDR3 DNA sequence: TGCGCCAGCAGCCGAAGACAGGAACACAATGAGCAGTTCTTC. The encoded protein is CASSRRQEHNEQFF.

V usage is TRBV29-1 and J usage is TRBJ1-4; weak D call: TRBD1 (6 bases). This CDR3 is built from 13 residues. V was trimmed by 4 bases and J by 7 bases, leaving 13 bases between them. Germline values: CDR1 SQVTM, CDR2 ANQGSEA. CDR3 nucleotides: TGCAGCGTTGCCCTCGGGACATTTGAAAAACTGTTTTTT. Translated: CSVALGTFEKLFF.

This clonotype occurred a few times. The chain is built from TRBV3-1 and TRBJ2-3; 8 positions match TRBD2. CDR1 and CDR2 (germline): LGHDT, YNNKEL (reference sequence). The CDR3 runs 16 residues. V was pared by 4 bases and J by 4 bases, with 10 bases of the junction left unmatched. The CDR3 region is CASSRSGTRGADTQYF. CDR3 in DNA: TGTGCCAGCAGCCGATCCGGGACTAGGGGGGCAGATACGCAGTATTTT.